This entry describes one TCR beta chain. Antigen unknown. The data are from a study of OX40 agonist ivuxolimab in advanced cancers. In the study overall: Past anti-PD-1, anti-PD-L1 or anti-CTLA-4 therapy was accepted, and 40% had received some.

Clones were sequenced by immunoSEQ multiplex PCR, and TCRdb holds only the in-frame ones, with some missing. The table lists tens of thousands of clones, roughly 84% of them singletons. Points from the study as a whole: CD8+ T cells were the subset that, on average, had more expanded clones than CD4+. CD4+ and CD8+ T cells in blood underwent clonal expansion by week 6 at 0.1 to 3.0 mg/kg.

V lost 7 bases, J lost 1 base, and 5 bases stayed unmatched. Germline V CDR1 and CDR2: LNHDA, SQIVND (reference sequence). The CDR3 consists of 14 residues. Collection of blood occurred at baseline, at cycle 4 day 1, and at cycle 7 day 1. This chain joins TRBV19 and TRBJ2-3, with 7 bases aligning to TRBD2. The clonotype comes from an adult with an advanced solid tumor such as melanoma, head and neck, liver or kidney cancer. The input for sequencing was CD4+ or CD8+ T cells sorted from blood, taken in a trial of the OX40 agonist ivuxolimab. The CDR3 coding sequence is TGTGCCAGTACCCCCGCGGGGGGCACAGATACGCAGTATTTT. This sequence encodes CASTPAGGTDTQYF.